This is a list of T cell receptor beta chains from one sample in a study of blood T cell repertoires in COVID-19. Assay used: immunoSEQ multiplex PCR; TCRdb lists only in-frame clones, some missing. Found here are about 51,000 clones, roughly 87% of them singletons; the top ten hold 3% to 3.5%. The sample taken for sequencing was peripheral blood. The origin of the receptors is a man over 45 with active COVID-19. Both conserved end residues are part of each CDR3. D genes are given only for firm matches. Only part of the rows carry a size: once, few, many, or a class if the clone is expanded.

>TRBD2|TRBJ2-1|21|.|TRBV15
TGTGCCACCAGCAGAGATAAAGGCTCAACTAGCGGGAGGCCGTCCTACAATGAGCAGTTCTTC
CATSRDKGSTSGRPSYNEQFF
>TRBD1|TRBJ2-1|15|.|TRBV5-6
TGTGCCAGCAGACAGGCCGGGACAGGGACCAATGAGCAGTTCTTC
CASRQAGTGTNEQFF
>TRBD2|TRBJ2-3|15|.|TRBV19
TGTGCCAGCATGATTGTAGCGGGAGGGACAGATACGCAGTATTTT
CASMIVAGGTDTQYF
>.|TRBJ2-5|14|.|TRBV5-1
TGCGCCAGCAGCTTGGCCTTGACAAAAGAGACCCAGTACTTC
CASSLALTKETQYF
>.|TRBJ1-2|16|once|TRBV21-1
TGTGCCAGCAGCAAAGGGAAGGGACAGGAGAACTATGGCTACACCTTC
CASSKGKGQENYGYTF
>TRBD2|TRBJ2-1|17|.|TRBV7-8
TGTGCCAGCAGCCTTGGTCTCCTAGCGGGGTCGTACAATGAGCAGTTCTTC
CASSLGLLAGSYNEQFF
>TRBD1|TRBJ1-6|19|few|TRBV27
TGTGCCAGCAGTCCCCACCCCGGGACAGGGGCTATCGTTGAGATGCCCCTCCACTTT
CASSPHPGTGAIVEMPLHF
>.|TRBJ1-6|13|.|TRBV5-5
TGTGCCAGCAGGACAGGTCAAAATTCACCCCTCCACTTT
CASRTGQNSPLHF
>.|TRBJ2-2|14|.|TRBV9
TGTGCCAGCAGCGTAGCAATGTCTCCCCGGGGTCTGTTTTTT
CASSVAMSPRGLFF
>.|TRBJ1-2|15|.|TRBV27
TGTGCCAGCAGTTTCCTGACAGAGATTAACTATGGCTACACCTTC
CASSFLTEINYGYTF
>TRBD1|TRBJ1-6|15|.|TRBV6-5
TGTGCCAGCAGTTACGAGGGGGCGCGTCGATCACCCCTCCACTTT
CASSYEGARRSPLHF
>TRBD2|TRBJ2-1|16|.|TRBV27
TGTGCCAGCAGATCCGGCGGGACTAGCGGGGGGAATGAGCAGTTCTTC
CASRSGGTSGGNEQFF
>TRBD1|TRBJ1-1|16|.|TRBV4-1
TGCGCCAGCAGCCAAGAACAGACAGGGATGAGTGCTGAAGCTTTCTTT
CASSQEQTGMSAEAFF
>.|TRBJ1-1|12|.|TRBV7-9
TGTGCCAGCAGCTTAGGAGGGCACAAGGGCATTTTT
CASSLGGHKGIF
>TRBD1|TRBJ1-2|13|.|TRBV6-5
TGTGCCAGCAGTCGTCCGGGACAGGGAGGCTACACCTTC
CASSRPGQGGYTF
>.|TRBJ1-2|16|few|TRBV28
TGTGCCAGCAGCCGTCGGGTCGGACAGCCTAACTATGGCTACACCTTC
CASSRRVGQPNYGYTF
>TRBD1|TRBJ2-6|20|.|TRBV3-1/TRBV3-2
TGTGCCAGCAGCCCCCAGTTCGGGAGACAGGGGGCGGGAGGGGCCAACGTCCTGACTTTC
CASSPQFGRQGAGGANVLTF
>TRBD2|TRBJ2-1|14|.|TRBV30
TGTGCCTGGAGGAACCGGGGGGCCTACAATGAGCAGTTCTTC
CAWRNRGAYNEQFF